The 27 T cell receptor beta chains in this list originate from one sample, sequenced in a study of blood T cells in healthy people across ages. PCR was performed a second time for about 7 to 12 cycles using a sample-barcoded 5' primer and a J-beta primer mix. TCRdb re-called the 5' RACE reads with MiXCR, one entry per CDR3 protein. The table lists about 570,000 distinct CDR3 sequences, 25% to 30% of them singletons. Input material: blood. The source of these receptors is a woman aged 70 to 79 in good health.

The V and J genes are TRBV20-1 and TRBJ2-2; TRBD1 is a possible D gene (5 bases). CDR1 and CDR2 (germline): DFQATT, SNEGSKA (reference sequence). V was cut by 3 bases and J by 5 bases, with 10 bases left in between. This CDR3 is 13 amino acids long. CDR3 amino acids: CSARQGVTGELFF. The CDR3 nucleotides read TGCAGTGCTAGGCAGGGTGTTACCGGGGAGCTGTTTTTT.

This chain connects TRBV12-3 or TRBV12-4 to TRBJ2-7, with unresolved D. V dropped 6 bases and J dropped 2 bases, with 11 bases sitting between them. The CDR3 has 13 residues. CDR3 region: CASSIQMAYEQYF. In DNA, the CDR3 is TGTGCCAGCAGCATACAAATGGCCTACGAGCAGTACTTC.

The genes are TRBV11-2 and TRBJ2-1; maybe TRBD2 (5 bases). The assigned J gene may be wrong: the sequence end matches TRBJ2-5 better. There are 13 residues in the CDR3. Germline-derived CDR1 and CDR2 are SGHAT and FQNNGV. The CDR3 spells CASSSSPGVDQYF. In DNA, the CDR3 is TGTGCCAGCAGCTCCAGCCCCGGGGTAGACCAGTACTTC.

This sequence joins TRBV28 and TRBJ2-1, with 10 bases fitting TRBD1. J lost 7 bases, V lost 5 bases, and 8 bases had no gene match. Germline V lookup: CDR1 MDHEN, CDR2 SYDVKM. The length of the CDR3 is 15 residues. The CDR3 reads CASSTPGQGSNEQFF. The CDR3, as DNA: TGTGCCAGCAGTACTCCGGGACAGGGGTCAAATGAGCAGTTCTTC.

V gene TRBV20-1 combines with J gene TRBJ1-5; no clear D gene. The V end lost 1 base, the J end lost 6 bases, and 10 bases lay between the germline ends. Germline V gives CDR1 DFQATT, CDR2 SNEGSKA (reference sequence). There are 13 residues in the CDR3. The CDR3 spells CSARAQEFQPQHF. CDR3 DNA sequence: TGCAGTGCTAGAGCCCAGGAATTTCAGCCCCAGCATTTT.

This clonotype was found a few times. This chain uses TRBV12-3 or TRBV12-4 with TRBJ2-7; maybe TRBD1 (6 bases). The CDR3 is made up of 12 amino acids. V was clipped by 6 bases and J by 11 bases, with 17 bases between them. CDR3: CASRDGWGREYF. For the CDR3, the DNA is TGTGCCAGCAGGGATGGCTGGGGGCGGGAGTACTTC.

This clonotype was seen once. This chain connects TRBV6-2 or TRBV6-3 to TRBJ1-2; D remains ambiguous. This CDR3 comprises 13 residues. V lost 10 bases and J lost 2, with 14 bases in between. CDR1 is MNHEY, CDR2 SVGEGT, per germline. In DNA form, the CDR3 reads TGTGCCACCGACTCCCAAGGGAACTATGGCTACACCTTC. This codes for CATDSQGNYGYTF.

This chain joins TRBV28 and TRBJ1-4; D remains ambiguous. Trimming removed 5 bases at V and 10 bases at J, with 14 bases between. CDR1 MDHEN and CDR2 SYDVKM come from the germline V gene. The CDR3 extends over 13 amino acids. This CDR3 reads CASSLSNARKLFF. For the CDR3, the DNA is TGTGCCAGCAGTCTATCGAATGCGAGAAAACTGTTTTTT.

The gene calls are TRBV10-3 and TRBJ2-5; 8 nucleotides line up with TRBD2. The J call may be mistaken, given a closer DNA end match to TRBJ2-1. Germline-derived CDR1 and CDR2 are ENHRY and SYGVKD. The CDR3 contains 12 residues. The CDR3 loop is CAISGGAHEQFF. The CDR3 coding sequence is TGTGCCATCAGCGGGGGGGCGCATGAGCAGTTCTTC.

This clonotype was observed a few times. CDR3 DNA: TGCAGCGTTCTCCGGGACAGTAAAGAGACCCAGTACTTC. Residues: CSVLRDSKETQYF. The rearrangement joins TRBV29-1 to TRBJ2-5; 7 nucleotides align to TRBD1. The germline CDR1 and CDR2 sequences are SQVTM and ANQGSEA. There are 13 residues in the CDR3. V trimming: 5 bases; J trimming: 3 bases; junction bases outside the gene matches: 6.

This clonotype was seen more than once but under ten times. The rearrangement uses TRBV25-1 and TRBJ2-1; 12 bases fit TRBD2. V lost 3 bases, J lost 0 bases, and 6 bases stayed unmatched. Germline V gives CDR1 MGHDK, CDR2 SYGVNS. This CDR3 has 18 amino acids. CDR3 in amino acids: CASSDPTSGGNSYNEQFF. CDR3 nucleotide sequence: TGTGCCAGCAGTGATCCGACTAGCGGGGGAAACTCCTACAATGAGCAGTTCTTC.

This clonotype was found a few times. The rearrangement links TRBV7-2 to TRBJ2-2; TRBD2 is a possible D gene (6 bases). Deletions cut 5 bases from V and 4 bases from J, with 17 bases between. CDR3 length: 16 residues. Germline CDR1 and CDR2: SGHTA and FQGNSA. CDR3 sequence (DNA): TGTGCCAGCAGCACGTCGGCGGGGCGTATCACCGGGGAGCTGTTTTTT. It codes for CASSTSAGRITGELFF.

This chain joins TRBV20-1 and TRBJ2-1, with 16 positions matching TRBD2. The J call may be wrong; the DNA end is better matched by TRBJ2-5. The CDR3 is 17 residues long. Germline CDR1 and CDR2: DFQATT and SNEGSKA (reference sequence). CDR3 coding DNA: TGCAGTGCTACCGGGACTAGCGGGGGGGTAGGTGGAGAGACCCAGTACTTC. Its translation is CSATGTSGGVGGETQYF.

This chain uses TRBV4-3 with TRBJ2-3; 8 nucleotides align to TRBD2. The germline gives CDR1 LGHNA, CDR2 YSLEER. After removal of 3 bases from V and 3 bases from J, the junction contained 17 bases not matched to a gene. This CDR3 is 19 amino acids long. CDR3 region: CASSQEPLVAGGGTDTQYF. In nucleotides, the CDR3 is TGCGCCAGCAGCCAGGAACCCCTTGTCGCGGGGGGAGGTACAGATACGCAGTATTTT.

There are a few counts of this clonotype. CDR3: CASTPTPGRGPNTEAFF. CDR3 bases: TGCGCCAGCACCCCCACCCCAGGACGGGGACCCAACACTGAAGCTTTCTTT. V is TRBV4-1 and J is TRBJ1-1; weak D call: TRBD1 (5 bases). The CDR3 runs 17 residues. The germline V gene encodes CDR1 MGHRA and CDR2 YSYEKL. Trimming pared 7 bases from V and 2 bases from J, leaving 23 bases between.

This clonotype was observed a single time. An end of the junction differs from the germline gene, which may be a read error. The rearrangement uses TRBV6-2 or TRBV6-3 and TRBJ2-7; D not resolved. This CDR3 region has 15 residues. Germline V gene data show CDR1 as MNHEY and CDR2 as SVGEGT. CDR3 amino acids: CASSSNLLLGYELYF. DNA for the CDR3: TGTGCCAGCAGCTCCAACCTCTTGCTTGGGTACGAGCTGTACTTC.

The chain links TRBV5-1 to TRBJ2-1; 8 bases are a match to TRBD1. Germline CDR1 reads SGHRS; CDR2 reads YFSETQ. The CDR3 loop spans 14 amino acids. Trimming cost V 4 bases and J 12 bases; bases outside gene matches: 12. CDR3 nucleotide sequence: TGCGCCAGCAGCCCAAACCCTGACAGGGGCTTGCAGTTCTTC. Amino acids: CASSPNPDRGLQFF.

V gene TRBV19 combines with J gene TRBJ1-5; D is unresolved. Germline-derived CDR1 and CDR2 are LNHDA and SQIVND (reference sequence). This CDR3 has 16 amino acids. V lost 5 bases and J 3 bases, leaving 17 bases between the germline ends. The CDR3 DNA sequence: TGTGCCAGTAGTCCAGGTTGGGTTTCGAACAATCAGCCCCAGCATTTT. This sequence encodes CASSPGWVSNNQPQHF.

This rearrangement joins TRBV7-9 to TRBJ1-1, with 8 bases fitting TRBD1. V lost 5 bases to trimming and J lost 6 bases; unmatched junction nucleotides: 5. The CDR3 has 13 residues. Germline V gene data show CDR1 as SEHNR and CDR2 as FQNEAQ (reference sequence). CDR3 sequence reads: CASSTGGEAEAFF. The CDR3 DNA sequence: TGTGCCAGCAGCACAGGGGGTGAGGCTGAAGCTTTCTTT.

The V gene is TRBV11-1, the J gene TRBJ1-1; D gene ambiguous. CDR1 SGHAT and CDR2 FQDESV come from the germline V gene (reference sequence). This CDR3 is 16 amino acids long. V was shortened by 1 base and J by 4 bases, with 16 bases between the two germline ends. The CDR3 is CASSLEGPGWSTEAFF. The CDR3 nucleotides read TGTGCCAGCAGCTTAGAGGGTCCGGGTTGGAGCACTGAAGCTTTCTTT.

The chain uses TRBV2 and TRBJ1-3, with D unresolved. The V end was cut by 5 bases, the J end by 0 bases, with 11 bases between. Germline CDR1 and CDR2: SNHLY and FYNNEI. This CDR3 has 15 amino acids. CDR3 DNA sequence: TGTGCCAGCAGTTCTTCAGGACCCTCTGGAAACACCATATATTTT. Its protein is CASSSSGPSGNTIYF.

This clonotype has just a few counts. V usage is TRBV7-2 and J usage is TRBJ1-1; D uncertain. Per germline, CDR1 SGHTA and CDR2 FQGNSA. This CDR3 has 13 residues. The germline V and J ends were trimmed by 5 bases and 4 bases, with 11 bases remaining between them. CDR3 in DNA: TGTGCCAGCAGCCGTCAGACGGGCACTGAAGCTTTCTTT. This translates into CASSRQTGTEAFF.

The chain uses TRBV7-9 and TRBJ2-1, with 8 bases identical to TRBD2. Germline values: CDR1 SEHNR, CDR2 FQNEAQ (reference sequence). V shed 4 bases and J 9 bases; nucleotides not matched to a gene: 8. The CDR3 runs to 14 residues. CDR3 bases: TGTGCCAGCAGCTCCACTGGGACTAGTGGTGAGCAGTTCTTC. It codes for CASSSTGTSGEQFF.

The chain recombines TRBV6-5 with TRBJ1-1; 7 nucleotides align to TRBD1. CDR3 length equals 14 residues. The germline V gene has CDR1 MNHEY and CDR2 SVGAGI. V gave up 1 base and J gave up 5 bases; unmatched junction bases: 4. The CDR3 nucleotides are TGTGCCAGCAGTTACTTAGGCAGGGGGACTGAAGCTTTCTTT. Amino acid sequence: CASSYLGRGTEAFF.

This clonotype was detected a few times. The chain couples TRBV27 to TRBJ2-1; D is undetermined. The germline CDR1 and CDR2 sequences are MNHEY and SMNVEV (reference sequence). Trimming removed 3 bases from V and 8 bases from J, with 14 bases in between. CDR3 length: 14 residues. This CDR3 is CASSFRGTSDEQFF. CDR3 coding DNA: TGTGCCAGCAGTTTCCGTGGTACGTCTGATGAGCAGTTCTTC.

The rearrangement uses TRBV28 and TRBJ2-1; the match to TRBD1 covers 9 bases. Near its end, the DNA agrees better with TRBJ2-7, so the J call may be wrong. The CDR3 length is 12 residues. In germline, CDR1 is MDHEN, CDR2 SYDVKM. The CDR3 nucleotides read TGTGCCCTCGGGACAGGGAACCACGAGCAGTACTTC. It yields the protein CALGTGNHEQYF.

The J gene is TRBJ1-4, the V gene TRBV20-1, with D unresolved. The CDR3 runs to 12 residues. The germline gives CDR1 DFQATT, CDR2 SNEGSKA (reference sequence). V lost 2 bases, J lost 8 bases, and 9 bases lay in between. Here the CDR3 DNA reads TGCAGTGCTAGAATTCCGGGAGAAAAACTGTTTTTT. Translation: CSARIPGEKLFF.